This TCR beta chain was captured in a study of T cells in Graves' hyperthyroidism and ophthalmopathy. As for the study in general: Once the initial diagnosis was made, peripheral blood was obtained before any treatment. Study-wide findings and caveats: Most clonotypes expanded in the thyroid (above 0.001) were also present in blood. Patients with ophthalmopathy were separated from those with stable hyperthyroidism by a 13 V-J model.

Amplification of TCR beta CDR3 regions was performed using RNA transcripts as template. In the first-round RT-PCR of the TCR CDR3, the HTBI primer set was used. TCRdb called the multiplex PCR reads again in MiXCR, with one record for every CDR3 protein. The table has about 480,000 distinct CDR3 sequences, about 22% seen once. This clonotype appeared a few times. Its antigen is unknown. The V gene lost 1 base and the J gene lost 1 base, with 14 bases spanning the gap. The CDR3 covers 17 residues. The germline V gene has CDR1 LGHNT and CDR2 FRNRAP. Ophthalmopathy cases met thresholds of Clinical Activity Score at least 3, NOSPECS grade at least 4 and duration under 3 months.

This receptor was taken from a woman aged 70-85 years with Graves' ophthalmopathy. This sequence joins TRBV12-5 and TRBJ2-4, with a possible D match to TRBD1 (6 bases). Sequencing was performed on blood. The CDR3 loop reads CASGLANSGVAKNIQYF. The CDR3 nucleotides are TGTGCTAGTGGTTTGGCGAACTCAGGGGTTGCCAAAAACATTCAGTACTTC.